The 27 T cell receptor beta chains reported below all come from one sample, sequenced in a study of CXCR3-negative and CXCR3-positive naive CD8 T cells. The method, 5' RACE with UMI labels, was used to prepare the TRB cDNA libraries. Following a re-call of the 5' RACE reads, TCRdb has one entry per CDR3 protein and lacks DNA. This listing includes some 56,000 distinct CDR3 sequences. The sequenced sample was memory CD8+ T cells from blood. The receptors here all came from a human donor in good health. Some clones in this sample may be carry-over from other donors' samples.

The chain has TRBV10-3 and TRBJ1-1. Germline CDR1 ENHRY, CDR2 SYGVKD. The CDR3 is 12 amino acids. The CDR3 protein is CAISAMNTEAFF.

The V and J genes are TRBV19 and TRBJ2-1; the D call of TRBD2 rests on TCRdb alone, since no DNA is present to check it. Looked up from germline, CDR1 is LNHDA and CDR2 is SQIVND (reference sequence). This CDR3 comprises 16 residues. CDR3 loop: CASRIPGIAGFGEQFF.

The chain joins TRBV4-2 to TRBJ2-1; with no DNA, the TCRdb D assignment of TRBD1 cannot be verified. This CDR3 contains 13 residues. Germline-derived CDR1 and CDR2 are LGHNA and YNFKEQ. CDR3 amino acids: CASSPARGHEQFF.

The gene calls are TRBV5-6 and TRBJ2-7; TCRdb proposes TRBD1, but this gene call is untestable without DNA. The CDR3 sequence is 13 residues long. Germline loops: CDR1 SGHDT, CDR2 YYEEEE. CDR3 amino acids: CASSFGRGVEQYF.

The chain carries TRBV12-3 or TRBV12-4 and TRBJ2-3; TCRdb gives TRBD2 as the D gene, but with no DNA this cannot be confirmed. The CDR3 contains 15 residues. The chain's CDR3 is CASSFAGGATDTQYF.

This rearrangement joins TRBV7-2 to TRBJ2-3; TCRdb's D call of TRBD2 is untestable without DNA. The length of the CDR3 is 14 residues. Per the germline V gene, CDR1 is SGHTA and CDR2 is FQGNSA. The CDR3: CASLAGSNTDTQYF.

V is TRBV27 and J is TRBJ2-1; the D gene TCRdb calls, TRBD2, cannot be checked with no DNA. The CDR3 covers 15 residues. Germline V lookup: CDR1 MNHEY, CDR2 SMNVEV (reference sequence). The CDR3 is CASSPGTSGYNEQFF.

The rearrangement links TRBV5-6 to TRBJ2-7; TCRdb designates TRBD1, a call that cannot be tested without DNA. There are 14 residues in the CDR3. The germline V gene encodes CDR1 SGHDT and CDR2 YYEEEE. The chain's CDR3 is CASSGTSSSYEQYF.

This chain joins TRBV7-9 and TRBJ2-1; TCRdb gives TRBD2 as the D gene, but with no DNA this cannot be confirmed. CDR1 is SEHNR, CDR2 FQNEAQ, per germline (reference sequence). This CDR3 region has 15 residues. The CDR3 loop is CASSLGGRGYNEQFF. Variable domain in full (rest from reference TRBV7-9 and TRBJ2-1): DTGVSQNPRHKITKRGQNVTFRCDPISEHNRLYWYRQTLGQGPEFLTYFQNEAQLEKSRLLSDRFSAERPKGSFSTLEIQRTEQGDSAMYLCASSLGGRGYNEQFFGPGTRLTVL.

The genes are TRBV29-1 and TRBJ2-3. The germline CDR1 and CDR2 sequences are SQVTM and ANQGSEA. The CDR3 covers 13 residues. The CDR3 loop is CSVELGSADTQYF.

V usage is TRBV15 and J usage is TRBJ2-7; TCRdb's assignment of TRBD2 cannot be checked, as there is no DNA. The V gene's germline CDR1 is LNHNV and CDR2 YYDKDF (reference sequence). CDR3 length: 14 residues. CDR3: CATSRDREDYEQYF.

This rearrangement joins TRBV6-5 to TRBJ2-1. The CDR3 has 13 residues. Germline loops: CDR1 MNHEY, CDR2 SVGAGI. CDR3 residues: CASSYVQLNEQFF.

This chain connects TRBV7-9 to TRBJ2-7. The CDR3 is made up of 14 amino acids. Germline V gene sequence: CDR1 SEHNR, CDR2 FQNEAQ (reference sequence). CDR3 loop: CASSLDGTVYEQYF. Complete variable domain (other parts from reference TRBV7-9 and TRBJ2-7): DTGVSQNPRHKITKRGQNVTFRCDPISEHNRLYWYRQTLGQGPEFLTYFQNEAQLEKSRLLSDRFSAERPKGSFSTLEIQRTEQGDSAMYLCASSLDGTVYEQYFGPGTRLTVT.

The rearrangement links TRBV11-3 to TRBJ2-3; TCRdb calls TRBD1, which cannot be checked without DNA. The germline V gene has CDR1 SGHNT and CDR2 YENEEA. The CDR3 loop spans 16 amino acids. CDR3 protein: CASSPGRRGGTDTQYF.

This clonotype ranks as medium-sized (0.01 to 0.1%) in terms of frequency. This chain connects TRBV29-1 to TRBJ2-3; TCRdb indicates TRBD1, and absent DNA this call remains unverified. Germline CDR1 SQVTM, CDR2 ANQGSEA. The CDR3 has 15 residues. The CDR3 reads CSVGGRTESTDTQYF.

V and J are TRBV5-1 and TRBJ1-1; the D gene TCRdb calls, TRBD1, cannot be checked with no DNA. The CDR3 length is 13 residues. Germline V gives CDR1 SGHRS, CDR2 YFSETQ. The CDR3: CASSSGVDTEAFF.

The V gene is TRBV2, the J gene TRBJ1-1; there is no DNA to check the TCRdb D call of TRBD1. Germline V CDR1 and CDR2: SNHLY, FYNNEI. The CDR3 runs to 15 residues. This chain's CDR3 is CASTPYRGMNTEAFF.

The chain combines TRBV28 with TRBJ2-1. From germline, CDR1 is MDHEN and CDR2 SYDVKM. This CDR3 spans 15 amino acids. Here the CDR3 reads CASSLSGSSYNEQFF.

The chain joins TRBV29-1 to TRBJ2-7; there is no DNA to check the TCRdb D call of TRBD2. The CDR3 sequence is 14 residues long. The germline gives CDR1 SQVTM, CDR2 ANQGSEA. CDR3 loop: CSVEERGVSYEQYF.

The chain employs TRBV19 and TRBJ2-1; TCRdb reports TRBD2, a call that lacks DNA to check it against. CDR1 LNHDA and CDR2 SQIVND come from the germline V gene (reference sequence). The CDR3 runs 15 residues. The CDR3 spells CASSRLAGDGNEQFF.

The V call is TRBV29-1, the J call TRBJ2-7; TCRdb's D call, TRBD1, is unchecked because there is no DNA. Looked up from germline, CDR1 is SQVTM and CDR2 is ANQGSEA. This CDR3 contains 12 residues. CDR3: CSVENRGYEQYF.

The chain uses TRBV3-1 and TRBJ2-7; TCRdb names TRBD1, which stays unverified in the absence of DNA. Germline CDR1 LGHDT, CDR2 YNNKEL (reference sequence). CDR3 size: 13 residues. The CDR3 sequence: CASSPAPSYEQYF.

This sequence joins TRBV4-3 and TRBJ2-2. CDR3 size: 14 residues. CDR1 LGHNA and CDR2 YSLEER come from the germline V gene. CDR3 protein: CASSQDRYTGELFF.

The chain joins TRBV21-1 to TRBJ2-1; TCRdb picks TRBD1, but there is no DNA to check that call. TRBV21-1 is marked as a pseudogene. The CDR3 sequence is 15 residues long. CDR3 sequence reads: CARPTNWDREHEQFF.

V is TRBV29-1 and J is TRBJ2-1. The germline CDR1 and CDR2 sequences are SQVTM and ANQGSEA. CDR3 length: 16 amino acids. CDR3 amino acids: CSVDEGSFLSYNEQFF.

The CDR3 sequence: CASSLSGRSGDEQFF. The chain combines TRBV7-8 with TRBJ2-1; TCRdb's D call of TRBD2 is untestable without DNA. The CDR3 extends over 15 amino acids. The germline gives CDR1 SGHVS, CDR2 FQNEAQ.

V and J are TRBV4-3 and TRBJ1-4. The CDR3 is 18 amino acids. From germline, CDR1 is LGHNA and CDR2 YSLEER. The CDR3 is CASSQEKGWELLRGKLFF.